A single sample gave rise to the 19 T cell receptor beta chains below, sequenced in a study of shared clonotypes between healthy human individuals. CD45RO-negative, CCR7-selected cells formed the naive CD8 fraction, which excluded terminally differentiated effector memory CD45RA+ cells. TCRdb's table, derived via immunoSEQ multiplex PCR, lists solely in-frame clones and lacks some. Here the sample spans some 2,100,000 clones, approximately 94% being singletons. The sample was naive CD8+ T cells from PBMCs. These receptors were obtained from a man younger than 35 in good health. Some clones in this sample may be carry-over from other donors' samples.

V usage is TRBV6-1 and J usage is TRBJ1-2; D call uncertain. Trimming removed 2 bases from V and 5 bases from J, with 6 bases in between. Germline V lookup: CDR1 MNHNS, CDR2 SASEGT. The CDR3 is made up of 12 amino acids. For the CDR3, the DNA is TGTGCCAGCAGTGAAAATGAATATGGCTACACCTTC. This codes for CASSENEYGYTF.

The chain employs TRBV27 and TRBJ1-2; no firm D call. The V end lost 4 bases, the J end lost 5 bases, and 14 bases lay between the germline ends. Germline loops: CDR1 MNHEY, CDR2 SMNVEV (reference sequence). The CDR3 extends over 14 amino acids. The CDR3 loop reads CASSSGLLTYGYTF. CDR3 DNA: TGTGCCAGCAGTTCGGGATTACTTACGTATGGCTACACCTTC.

This chain joins TRBV19 and TRBJ2-1, with 12 bases identical to TRBD2. V dropped 3 bases and J dropped 15; count of bases not matched to a gene: 3. The CDR3 consists of 12 residues. Germline V CDR1 and CDR2: LNHDA, SQIVND (reference sequence). The CDR3 sequence: CASSMGLAGLFF. Here the CDR3 DNA reads TGTGCCAGTAGTATGGGACTAGCGGGTCTGTTCTTC.

The CDR3 DNA is TGTGCCACCAGCAGGGGACTAGCGGGAGGTCTCACCGGGGAGCTGTTTTTT. It yields the protein CATSRGLAGGLTGELFF. V is TRBV15 and J is TRBJ2-2, with 15 nucleotides matching TRBD2. This CDR3 comprises 17 residues. Germline V gives CDR1 LNHNV, CDR2 YYDKDF (reference sequence). The V segment lost 3 bases and the J segment 4 bases; nucleotides outside the gene matches: 3.

The chain uses TRBV10-1 and TRBJ2-7; D might be TRBD1 (6 bases). The V and J ends lost 6 bases and 0 bases respectively, with 15 bases between them. Germline V gives CDR1 WNHNN, CDR2 SYGVQD (reference sequence). This CDR3 has 15 amino acids. The DNA for the CDR3 is TGCGCCAGCAGCGATTGGACAGAACTCTCCTACGAGCAGTACTTC. This encodes CASSDWTELSYEQYF.

V gene TRBV18 combines with J gene TRBJ2-2; either TRBD1 or TRBD2 may supply D (6 bases each). Trimming took off 6 bases at V and 0 bases at J, with 14 bases between the two ends. CDR1 is KGHSH, CDR2 LQKENI, per germline. This CDR3 comprises 16 residues. The CDR3 DNA follows: TGTGCCAGCTCGACCCACGGGGGCGCGAACACCGGGGAGCTGTTTTTT. It encodes CASSTHGGANTGELFF.

CDR3 loop: CASNPRSHGYTF. DNA for the CDR3: TGTGCCAGCAATCCTAGGTCCCATGGCTACACCTTC. This chain connects TRBV28 to TRBJ1-2; D is unresolved. Germline V lookup: CDR1 MDHEN, CDR2 SYDVKM. V was trimmed by 7 bases and J by 6 bases, leaving 12 bases between them. The length of the CDR3 is 12 residues.

This chain links TRBV5-8 with TRBJ1-5, with 7 bases fitting TRBD1. The germline gives CDR1 SGHTS, CDR2 YDEGEE. The CDR3 is 15 residues long. The junction had 5 bases not matched to a gene; V was cut back by 0 bases and J by 5 bases. In DNA form, the CDR3 reads TGTGCCAGCAGCTTGGACAGGGGAGGCGATCAGCCCCAGCATTTT. Amino acid sequence: CASSLDRGGDQPQHF.

This clone was seen only once. DNA of the CDR3: TGTGCCAGCAGCTTCGGGGTGAGAACCACAGATACGCAGTATTTT. Its protein is CASSFGVRTTDTQYF. J is TRBJ2-3 and V is TRBV5-8; tentative D call: TRBD2 (5 bases). The CDR3 totals 15 residues. The germline V gene encodes CDR1 SGHTS and CDR2 YDEGEE. V was shortened by 2 bases and J by 2 bases, with 12 bases between the two germline ends.

CDR3 nucleotide sequence: TGTGCCAGCAGCGTAGATAAGGGGGCGAACTATGGCTACACCTTC. This sequence encodes CASSVDKGANYGYTF. The chain recombines TRBV9 with TRBJ1-2, with 7 bases lining up with TRBD1. Germline V gene data show CDR1 as SGDLS and CDR2 as YYNGEE. V shed 0 bases, J shed 2 bases, and the junction held 4 bases outside the gene matches. This CDR3 is 15 amino acids long.

This chain uses TRBV9 with TRBJ2-1, with 14 bases lining up with TRBD2. The CDR3 spans 16 residues. Germline V gene data show CDR1 as SGDLS and CDR2 as YYNGEE. Unmatched junction bases numbered 9, after V lost 5 bases and J lost 8 bases. CDR3 sequence: CASRAGLAGVEDEQFF. The CDR3 DNA reads as TGTGCCAGCAGGGCGGGACTAGCGGGAGTTGAGGATGAGCAGTTCTTC.

CDR3 DNA: TGCGCCAGCAGCCCCGGGGGAGGAGGCTACGAGCAGTACTTC. Translated, it gives CASSPGGGGYEQYF. The rearrangement links TRBV5-1 to TRBJ2-7, with TRBD2 as a possible D gene (6 bases). The CDR3 has 14 residues. Germline V gene sequence: CDR1 SGHRS, CDR2 YFSETQ. The ends were cut back, 4 bases at V and 3 bases at J, with 14 bases in the middle.

The chain recombines TRBV15 with TRBJ2-5; TRBD1 matches at 8 bases. V dropped 5 bases and J dropped 6; count of bases not matched to a gene: 8. The CDR3 extends over 14 amino acids. Germline CDR1 LNHNV, CDR2 YYDKDF (reference sequence). DNA of the CDR3: TGTGCCACCAGCGGGTCCGACAGGGGAAAGACCCAGTACTTC. Translation: CATSGSDRGKTQYF.

The gene calls are TRBV11-3 and TRBJ2-7; TRBD1 matches 9 bases. The germline V gene encodes CDR1 SGHNT and CDR2 YENEEA. V dropped 3 bases and J dropped 6; count of bases not matched to a gene: 12. CDR3 size: 16 residues. The CDR3 nucleotides read TGTGCCAGCAGCTTGGGGGACAGGGACGGCTTTCGCGAGCAGTACTTC. Residues: CASSLGDRDGFREQYF.

The chain combines TRBV2 with TRBJ2-1; 8 bases line up with TRBD1. The length of the CDR3 is 14 residues. J was trimmed by 10 bases and V by 3 bases; bases with no gene match: 8. Germline V gene data show CDR1 as SNHLY and CDR2 as FYNNEI. The chain's CDR3 is CASSERDRRSEQFF. The CDR3 bases are TGTGCCAGCAGTGAGAGGGACAGGAGGAGCGAGCAGTTCTTC.

This rearrangement joins TRBV25-1 to TRBJ1-1, with unresolved D. The V gene lost 6 bases and the J gene lost 2 bases, with 7 bases spanning the gap. From germline, CDR1 is MGHDK and CDR2 SYGVNS. The CDR3 extends over 12 amino acids. The CDR3 here is CASRLLNTEAFF. For the CDR3, the DNA is TGTGCCAGCAGACTCCTCAACACTGAAGCTTTCTTT.

The CDR3 DNA is TGTGCCAGCAGCGGCCGGGACAGGGAAACCTACGAGCAGTACTTC. Its protein is CASSGRDRETYEQYF. The chain employs TRBV11-1 and TRBJ2-7, with TRBD1 matching over 9 bases. This CDR3 is 15 amino acids long. V dropped 5 bases and J dropped 2; count of bases not matched to a gene: 7. Germline CDR1 is SGHAT and CDR2 is FQDESV (reference sequence).

The V call is TRBV6-6, the J call TRBJ2-3, with 10 bases lining up with TRBD1. Germline V CDR1 and CDR2: MNHNY, SVGAGI (reference sequence). Trimming at V came to 5 bases and at J to 6 bases, leaving 8 bases not matched to a gene. The length of the CDR3 is 15 residues. In DNA form, the CDR3 reads TGTGCCAGCAGTCCCAAGACAGGGGGCGTCGATACGCAGTATTTT. Translation gives CASSPKTGGVDTQYF.

J is TRBJ1-5 and V is TRBV7-9; weak D call: TRBD1 (6 bases). V lost 4 bases and J lost 6, with 10 bases in between. Germline V gene data show CDR1 as SEHNR and CDR2 as FQNEAQ (reference sequence). This CDR3 is built from 13 residues. The CDR3 DNA reads as TGTGCCAGCAGCTCGGGGGCCGTTCAGCCCCAGCATTTT. The encoded protein is CASSSGAVQPQHF.